This is a list of T cell receptor beta chains from one sample in a study of T cell responses to AZD1222 COVID-19 vaccine. The method was immunoSEQ multiplex PCR; TCRdb's version includes in-frame clones alone and lacks a portion of them. The table lists about 120,000 clones, roughly nine tenths of them singletons. Sequenced here: peripheral blood, sampled on day 0 of AZD1222 vaccination. The receptors come from an adult in good health. CDR3s include the opening cysteine and the closing phenylalanine or tryptophan.

>16|TRBV30
CAWMRQGTFTNEKLFF
>12|TRBV29-1
CSVESRGRIYTF
>11|TRBV2
CASSEAGEQFF
>14|TRBV4-2
CASSQDTGEYGYTF
>13|TRBV3-1/TRBV3-2
CASSQGEGNGYTF
>12|TRBV19
CASSMEGKEAFF
>15|TRBV5-4
CASSLGQGANTEAFF
>16|TRBV5-1
CASSLGGPGGAYEQYF
>13|TRBV19
CASSIQLAYEQFF
>13|TRBV11-1
CASSFRVTGELFF
>13|TRBV7-2
CASSSQGNNEQFF
>15|TRBV11-1
CASSSTGFMNTEAFF
>16|TRBV4-1
CASSHLTGSGNYGYTF